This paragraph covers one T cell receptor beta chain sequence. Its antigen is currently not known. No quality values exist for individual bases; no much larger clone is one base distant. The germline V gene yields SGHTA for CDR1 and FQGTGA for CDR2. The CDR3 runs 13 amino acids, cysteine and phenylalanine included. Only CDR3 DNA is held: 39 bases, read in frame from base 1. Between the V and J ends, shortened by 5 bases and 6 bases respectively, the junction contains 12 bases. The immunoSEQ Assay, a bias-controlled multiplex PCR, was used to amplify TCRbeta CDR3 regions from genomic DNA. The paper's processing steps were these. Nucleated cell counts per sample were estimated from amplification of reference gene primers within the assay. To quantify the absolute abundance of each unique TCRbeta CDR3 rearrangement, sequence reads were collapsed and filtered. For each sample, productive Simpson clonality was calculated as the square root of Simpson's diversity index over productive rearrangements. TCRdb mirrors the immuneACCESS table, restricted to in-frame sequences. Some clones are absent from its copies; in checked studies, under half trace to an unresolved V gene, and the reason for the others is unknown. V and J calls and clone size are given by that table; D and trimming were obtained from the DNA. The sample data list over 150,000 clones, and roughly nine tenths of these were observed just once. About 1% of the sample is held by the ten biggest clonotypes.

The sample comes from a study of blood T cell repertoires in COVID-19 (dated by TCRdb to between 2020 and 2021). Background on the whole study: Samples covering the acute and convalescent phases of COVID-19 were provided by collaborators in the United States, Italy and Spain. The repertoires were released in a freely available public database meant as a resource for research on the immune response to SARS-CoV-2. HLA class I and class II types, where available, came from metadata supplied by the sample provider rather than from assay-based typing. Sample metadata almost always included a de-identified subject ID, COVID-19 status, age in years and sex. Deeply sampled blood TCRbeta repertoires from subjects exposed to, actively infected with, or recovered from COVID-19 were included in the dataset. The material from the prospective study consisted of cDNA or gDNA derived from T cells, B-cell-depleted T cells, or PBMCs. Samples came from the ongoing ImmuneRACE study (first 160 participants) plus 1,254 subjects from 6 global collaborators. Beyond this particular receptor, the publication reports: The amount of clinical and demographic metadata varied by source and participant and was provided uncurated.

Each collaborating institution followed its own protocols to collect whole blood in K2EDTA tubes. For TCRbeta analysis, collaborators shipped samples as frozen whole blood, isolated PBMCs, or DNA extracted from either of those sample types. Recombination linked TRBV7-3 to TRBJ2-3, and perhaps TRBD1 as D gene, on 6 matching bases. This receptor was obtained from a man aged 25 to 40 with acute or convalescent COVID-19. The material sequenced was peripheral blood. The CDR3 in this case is CASSHWTEDTQYF. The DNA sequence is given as TGTGCCAGCAGCCATTGGACAGAGGATACGCAGTATTTT.